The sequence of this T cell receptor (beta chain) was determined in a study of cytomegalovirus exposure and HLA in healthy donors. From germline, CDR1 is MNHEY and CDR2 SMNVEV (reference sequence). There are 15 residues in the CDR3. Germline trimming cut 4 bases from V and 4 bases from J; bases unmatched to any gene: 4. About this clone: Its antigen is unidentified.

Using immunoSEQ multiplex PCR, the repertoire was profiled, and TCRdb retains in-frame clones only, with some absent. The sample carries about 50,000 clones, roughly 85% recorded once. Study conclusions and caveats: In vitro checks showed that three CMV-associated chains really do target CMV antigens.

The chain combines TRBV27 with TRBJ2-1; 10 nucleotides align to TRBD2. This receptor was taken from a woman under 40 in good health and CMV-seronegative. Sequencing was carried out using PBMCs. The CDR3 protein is CASSSGTSVYNEQFF. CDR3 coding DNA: TGTGCCAGCAGTTCCGGGACTAGCGTTTACAATGAGCAGTTCTTC.